Sequencing of this T cell receptor (beta chain) was carried out in a study of T-cell memory formation after mild COVID-19. Using its own MiXCR run on the 5' RACE reads, TCRdb lists one record per CDR3 protein. The table shows approximately 60,000 distinct CDR3 sequences, with more than 8% occurring only once. This clonotype was recorded many times. The CDR3 consists of 15 residues. CDR1 SGHRS and CDR2 YFSETQ come from the germline V gene. Trimming shortened V by 4 bases and J by 2 bases, and 16 bases separated the two germline ends. The chain recombines TRBV5-1 with TRBJ2-7; D is uncertain. The specimen was PBMCs or a T cell subset sorted from them (not recorded which). The sequence derives from a man between 18 and 35 years old who had mild COVID-19 (a few samples of this study predate the infection). Cell type and time point are not known. Written as DNA, the CDR3 is TGCGCCAGCAGCCTTCGTTCTATCGGGCCCTACGAGCAGTACTTC. Its translation is CASSLRSIGPYEQYF. Variable domain in full (rest from reference TRBV5-1 and TRBJ2-7): KAGVTQTPRYLIKTRGQQVTLSCSPISGHRSVSWYQQTPGQGLQFLFEYFSETQRNKGNFPGRFSGRQFSNSRSEMNVSTLELGDSALYLCASSLRSIGPYEQYFGPGTRLTVT.